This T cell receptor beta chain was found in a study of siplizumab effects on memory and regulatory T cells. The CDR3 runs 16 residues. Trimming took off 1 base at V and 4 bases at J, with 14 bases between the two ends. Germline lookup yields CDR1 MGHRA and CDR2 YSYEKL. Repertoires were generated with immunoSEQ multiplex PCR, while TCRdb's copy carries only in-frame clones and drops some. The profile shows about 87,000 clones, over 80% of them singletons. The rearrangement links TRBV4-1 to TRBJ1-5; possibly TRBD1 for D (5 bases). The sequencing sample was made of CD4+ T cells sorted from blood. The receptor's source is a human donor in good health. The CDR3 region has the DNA TGCGCCAGCAGCCAAGTGACCGGGACCAAAAATCAGCCCCAGCATTTT. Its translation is CASSQVTGTKNQPQHF.